The rows below give T cell receptor beta chains drawn from one sample of a study of blood T cell repertoires in COVID-19. Libraries were prepared by immunoSEQ multiplex PCR; TCRdb keeps only in-frame clonotypes and omits some of them. The data hold a few hundred thousand clones, with around 84% observed a single time. The sequencing input was peripheral blood. All receptors derive from a woman aged 55 to 70 who had recovered from COVID-19. The conserved cysteine and the conserved F or W are not part of the CDR3 here.

ASSGRFANSPLH	TRBJ1-6	TRBV5-6
ASIGGYNQPQH	TRBJ1-5	TRBV6-5
SAHKRDEQF	TRBJ2-1	TRBV20-1
ASSLNAGAQETQY	TRBJ2-5	TRBV28
ASSSRSGGSYNEQF	TRBJ2-1	TRBV11-2
ASGGQSNQPQH	TRBJ1-5	TRBV27
ASIPRAGGLNYGYT	TRBJ1-2	TRBV19
ASRGDRGSSPLH	TRBJ1-6	TRBV19
ASSLAPTGVGEQY	TRBJ2-7	TRBV7-2
ATSRDGISYEQY	TRBJ2-7	TRBV15
ASSLELAWNTGELF	TRBJ2-2	TRBV11-2
ASSPFGGSPEQY	TRBJ2-7	TRBV18
ASSIVTGGGGYT	TRBJ1-2	TRBV19
ATSHRPLSGANVLT	TRBJ2-6	TRBV15
SVAGGSYEQY	TRBJ2-7	TRBV29-1
ASSQATGLSYEQY	TRBJ2-7	TRBV4-3
ASSLERGARDTQY	TRBJ2-3	TRBV7-8
ASSKDRRYEQY	TRBJ2-7	TRBV6-5
ASSNRQENSPLH	TRBJ1-6	TRBV5-1
ASSLTGLGNQPQH	TRBJ1-5	TRBV5-1
ASNRGHEQY	TRBJ2-7	TRBV6-5
ASSPRDRVDYGYT	TRBJ1-2	TRBV18
ASSYSANFLATNEKLF	TRBJ1-4	TRBV6-2/TRBV6-3
ASSFDRGSGNTIY	TRBJ1-3	TRBV7-2
ASSKGRVAGGTDTQY	TRBJ2-3	TRBV19
ASSQDWDNQPQH	TRBJ1-5	TRBV3-1/TRBV3-2
ASRPDRAGANVLT	TRBJ2-6	TRBV2
ASSSSVTEAF	TRBJ1-1	TRBV12-3/TRBV12-4
ASSISTTSGATGELF	TRBJ2-2	TRBV7-9
ATSRGLQGSNEKLF	TRBJ1-4	TRBV15
ASSLGTGDEQY	TRBJ2-7	TRBV5-1
ASRWDSQNTEAF	TRBJ1-1	TRBV6-5
ASSFPERGNTIY	TRBJ1-3	TRBV3-1/TRBV3-2
ASSVRASGDNNEQF	TRBJ2-1	TRBV9
ASSLGQAPAGGYT	TRBJ1-2	TRBV7-2
ASTNEGGINNEQF	TRBJ2-1	TRBV19
ASSLEEGLRAF	TRBJ1-1	TRBV12-3/TRBV12-4
ATSREANNEQF	TRBJ2-1	TRBV15
ASSPEPYGNEQF	TRBJ2-1	TRBV5-5
ASSERGIGDSSYNEQF	TRBJ2-1	TRBV6-1
AIKGLAGAKTSTDTQY	TRBJ2-3	TRBV10-3
ASSPWGEILATNEKLF	TRBJ1-4	TRBV5-8
ASNTGRDEQY	TRBJ2-7	TRBV4-2
ASSPGSSGKLF	TRBJ1-4	TRBV19
AWRGAVNYGYT	TRBJ1-2	TRBV30
ATASGSTDTQY	TRBJ2-3	TRBV24-1
ASSLGGQGAEYQETQY	TRBJ2-5	TRBV5-1
ASSHGLAGGPNMQETQY	TRBJ2-5	TRBV6-2/TRBV6-3